Listed here are 14 T cell receptor delta chains from one sample, sequenced in a study of γδ T cells in repeated Plasmodium falciparum infection. TCRdb reapplied CATT to the multiplex PCR reads. The top ten hold 7.5% to 10% of the sample, which has over 45,000 delta-chain clones, 1.5% to 2% seen once. Flow sorting of PBMC yielded separate Vgamma9/Vdelta2+ and Vdelta2-negative gammadelta T cell populations for bulk repertoire analysis. Sequenced material: gamma-delta T cells from blood. The receptors come from a pool of human donors (malaria-infected and uninfected, not separated).

Only a few counts were recorded for this clone. TCRdb has a much larger clone's protein, which differs at residue 10 from the translation of this DNA, likely because of a read error; what is shown is the protein translated from the DNA. The genes are TRDV2 and TRDJ1; 12 bases are shared with TRDD3. The V gene's germline CDR1 is GEAIGNYY and CDR2 EKD. The CDR3 extends over 22 amino acids. V gave up 7 bases and J gave up 1 base; unmatched junction bases: 27. The CDR3 spells CAWLFLCSRAGGYGVCTDKLIF. The CDR3, as DNA: TGTGCCTGGCTATTTCTTTGCTCTCGGGCTGGGGGATACGGAGTATGCACCGATAAACTCATCTTT.

Comment on this clone: The protein recorded in TCRdb matches a much larger clone and deviates from this DNA's translation at residue 8, suggesting a read error; the protein here is obtained by translating the DNA. The rearrangement joins TRDV2 to TRDJ1; D call uncertain. The J gene, absent from TCRdb, was called here by matching the DNA to germline. This CDR3 is built from 19 residues. V gave up 0 bases and J gave up 0 bases, with 22 bases separating them. In germline, CDR1 is GEAIGNYY, CDR2 EKD. CDR3 in amino acids: CACDTVKRIGEANTDKLIF. Here the CDR3 DNA reads TGTGCCTGTGACACCGTGAAGAGGATTGGTGAAGCGAACACCGATAAACTCATCTTT.

In its sample, this clone was seen a few times. This may come from a read error, since a much larger clone is one base off. The V gene call is TRDV1, and the J gene call is absent; no check of the table's D call, TRDD3, against the DNA was made. This CDR3 is 16 amino acids long. Germline lookup yields CDR1 TSWWSYY and CDR2 QGS. The CDR3 DNA reads TGTGCTCTTGGGGAACTAGTACCGTGGGGGATACGGGAGCTCATCTTT. The encoded protein is CALGELVPWGIRELIF.

This clone appeared a few times. The protein held in TCRdb is that of a much larger clone and does not match this DNA's translation at residue 8, likely because of a read error; the protein shown is translated from the DNA. The chain joins TRDV3 to TRDJ1, with a possible D match to TRDD3 (5 bases). Germline V CDR1 and CDR2: TVYSNPD, GDNSRS (reference sequence). This CDR3 is built from 15 residues. V was pared by 1 base and J by 4 bases, with 19 bases between. CDR3 in DNA: TGTGCCTTTATTGCGGGGGTCCGGAGAAGCGATAAACTCATCTTT. Protein sequence: CAFIAGVRRSDKLIF.

This clone was seen many times. This chain uses TRAV38-2/DV8 with TRDJ1; 10 bases are shared with TRDD3. V dropped 7 bases and J dropped 0; count of bases not matched to a gene: 15. The CDR3 has 18 residues. The germline V gene has CDR1 TSESDYY and CDR2 QEAYKQQN. The CDR3 spells CAYCKTRGIRLYTDKLIF. CDR3 bases: TGTGCTTATTGTAAAACCCGGGGGATACGGCTGTACACCGATAAACTCATCTTT.

This clone was seen only a few times. A read error is the likely source, as a far larger clone sits one nucleotide away. This same CDR3 is encoded by further DNA sequences in the sample. V usage is TRDV1 and J usage is TRDJ1; the match to TRDD3 covers 10 bases. Germline CDR1 reads TSWWSYY; CDR2 reads QGS. There are 20 residues in the CDR3. The CDR3, as DNA: TGTGCTCTCGGGGACCAGTTTCCTGCGTGGGGGATACATTACACCGATAAACTCATCTTT. This gives the protein CALGDQFPAWGIHYTDKLIF.

A word on this clone: This DNA's translation differs at residue 13 from TCRdb's protein, which comes from a much larger clone; a read error is likely, and the protein shown is translated from the DNA. The gene calls are TRDV1 and TRDJ1; the match to TRDD3 covers 7 bases. After removal of 2 bases from V and 1 base from J, the junction contained 16 bases not matched to a gene. The CDR3 has 19 amino acids. Germline CDR1 is TSWWSYY and CDR2 is QGS. The CDR3 nucleotides read TGTGCTCTTGGGGAATCTACGCAGTACTGGGGAGTGTGCACCGATAAACTCATCTTT. Translated: CALGESTQYWGVCTDKLIF.

This chain joins TRDV1 and TRDJ1; 7 nucleotides align to TRDD2. Here the J gene was assigned by germline matching of the DNA, as TCRdb has none. Trimming took 1 base from V and 8 from J; bases not matched to a gene: 31. Looked up from germline, CDR1 is TSWWSYY and CDR2 is QGS. The CDR3 extends over 22 amino acids. CDR3 sequence (DNA): TGTGCTCTTGGGGAACGCGTATTCCTTCCTCCCATTATCCGGCGCTCCCCTGCCAAACTCATCTTT. The encoded protein is CALGERVFLPPIIRRSPAKLIF.

This clone was seen ten or more times. The protein TCRdb gives is from a much larger clone and does not agree with this DNA's translation at residue 12, likely a read error; the protein shown here comes from the DNA. The chain combines TRAV38-2/DV8 with TRDJ1; perhaps TRDD2 as D (6 bases). TCRdb records no J gene; here it was assigned by comparing the DNA to germline. Deletions cut 0 bases from V and 0 bases from J, with 30 bases between. The CDR3 is made up of 22 amino acids. Germline CDR1 TSESDYY, CDR2 QEAYKQQN. CDR3 coding DNA: TGTGCTTATAGGAGCGTACTTCCTCGGTGTTGGTCGGGGACCTCGTACACCGATAAACTCATCTTT. Amino acids: CAYRSVLPRCWSGTSYTDKLIF.

Concerning this clone: The protein that TCRdb holds for this DNA derives from a much larger clone and differs from the translated DNA at residue 14, which likely indicates a read error; the protein shown here is translated from the DNA. The chain recombines TRDV1 with TRDJ1; TRDD3 is a possible D gene (6 bases). The J gene is absent in TCRdb and was assigned here via DNA matching to germline. CDR1 and CDR2 from the germline V gene are TSWWSYY and QGS. The CDR3 is 20 residues long. V was trimmed by 5 bases and J by 0 bases, leaving 28 bases between them. The CDR3 sequence: CALGTIFAGGGYWHTDKLIF. The CDR3 coding sequence is TGTGCTCTTGGGACCATCTTTGCCGGGGGAGGTTACTGGCACACCGATAAACTCATCTTT.

As concerns this clone: It is likely a read error: a sequence one base away is far more abundant. The sample holds other DNA sequences that translate to the same CDR3. This rearrangement joins TRDV1 to TRDJ3; D call uncertain. No J gene was available from TCRdb, and it was assigned here by a germline match of the DNA. V shed 6 bases and J shed 2 bases, with 14 bases lying between them. Germline CDR1 TSWWSYY, CDR2 QGS. The CDR3 spans 17 residues. The CDR3: CALGVNHRPWDTRQMFF. The DNA of the CDR3 is TGTGCTCTTGGAGTAAACCACAGGCCCTGGGACACCCGACAGATGTTTTTC.

As concerns this clone: A read error likely explains why the TCRdb protein, taken from a much larger clone, differs from this DNA's translation at residue 5; the protein shown is translated from the DNA. The gene calls are TRDV1 and TRDJ1; 8 bases line up with TRDD3. In the absence of a J gene in TCRdb, the DNA was matched to germline to assign it here. After removal of 4 bases from V and 0 bases from J, the junction contained 22 bases not matched to a gene. This CDR3 comprises 21 residues. Germline V gene lookup returns CDR1 TSWWSYY and CDR2 QGS. CDR3 sequence reads: CALGGLAFPNTGGTYTDKLIF. Written as DNA, the CDR3 is TGTGCTCTTGGGGGATTGGCCTTCCCGAATACTGGGGGCACTTACACCGATAAACTCATCTTT.

This clone was seen repeatedly, ten times or more. At the DNA level, this CDR3 is encoded by other sequences in the same sample as well. This chain uses TRDV1 with TRDJ1, with TRDD3 matching 9 bases. Germline lookup yields CDR1 TSWWSYY and CDR2 QGS. This CDR3 is 20 amino acids long. J was trimmed by 3 bases and V by 1 base; bases with no gene match: 18. CDR3 residues: CALGEPHLFWGIAGADKLIF. CDR3 DNA: TGTGCTCTTGGGGAACCCCACCTTTTTTGGGGGATAGCAGGGGCCGATAAACTCATCTTT.

In this sample, this clone turned up a few times. This DNA translates differently at residue 5 from the TCRdb protein, which is that of a much larger clone; a read error is likely, and the protein shown is the DNA's own translation. The gene calls are TRAV29/DV5 and TRDJ1, with TRDD3 matching 10 bases. Looked up from germline, CDR1 is NSMFDY and CDR2 is ISSIKDK. The V and J ends lost 3 bases and 7 bases, in that order; junction bases with no gene match: 18. The CDR3 runs to 17 residues. CDR3 protein: CAATFRIGGYARFKLIF. The DNA for the CDR3 is TGTGCAGCAACGTTTCGTATAGGGGGATACGCGCGGTTTAAACTCATCTTT.